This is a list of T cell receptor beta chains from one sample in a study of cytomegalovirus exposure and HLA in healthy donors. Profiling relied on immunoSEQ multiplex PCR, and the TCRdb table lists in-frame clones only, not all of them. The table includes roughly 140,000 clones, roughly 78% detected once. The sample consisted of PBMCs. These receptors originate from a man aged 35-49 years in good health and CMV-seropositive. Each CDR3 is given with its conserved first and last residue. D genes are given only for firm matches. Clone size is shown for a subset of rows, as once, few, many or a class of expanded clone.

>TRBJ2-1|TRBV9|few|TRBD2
TGTGCCAGCAGCCCTACCGGGACTAGTAGAAATGAGCAGTTCTTC
CASSPTGTSRNEQFF
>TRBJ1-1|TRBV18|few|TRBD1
TGTGCCAGCTCACCATTCGAGGACAGGGCGAACACTGAAGCTTTCTTT
CASSPFEDRANTEAFF
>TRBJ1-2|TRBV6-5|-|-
TGTGCCGGCAAACGGCTAGCTAACTATGGCTACACCTTC
CAGKRLANYGYTF
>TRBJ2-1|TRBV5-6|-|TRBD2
TGTGCCAGCAGCTCCTTGACTAGCGCGCTCTCCTACAATGAGCAGTTCTTC
CASSSLTSALSYNEQFF
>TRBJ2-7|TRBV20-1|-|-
TGCAGTGCTAGATCCCCGAGCGAGCAGTACTTC
CSARSPSEQYF
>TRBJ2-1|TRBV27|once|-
TGTGCCAGCAGTCTAGGAGCCGAGCAGTTCTTC
CASSLGAEQFF
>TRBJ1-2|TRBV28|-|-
TGTGCCAGCAGTTCCTCCCCAGGTGAACGAGGCTACACCTTC
CASSSSPGERGYTF
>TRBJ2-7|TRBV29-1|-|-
TGCAGCGTAGGTAGCGTTGCGTCCTACGAGCAGTACTTC
CSVGSVASYEQYF
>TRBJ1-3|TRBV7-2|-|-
TGTGCCAGCAGCTTAGCCTTTACTGGAAACACCATATATTTT
CASSLAFTGNTIYF
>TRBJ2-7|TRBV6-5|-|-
TGTGCCAGCACCAAGACAGCCACCTACGAGCAGTACTTC
CASTKTATYEQYF
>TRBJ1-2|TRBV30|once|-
TGTGCCTGGAACCCGGGAGGCTATGGCTACACCTTC
CAWNPGGYGYTF
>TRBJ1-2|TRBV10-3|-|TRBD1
TGTGCCATCAGTGAGAGGACAGGGGGCGGCTACACCTTC
CAISERTGGGYTF
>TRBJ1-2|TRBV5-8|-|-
TGTGCCAGCAGTTTAGACAGGCTATATGGCTACACCTTC
CASSLDRLYGYTF
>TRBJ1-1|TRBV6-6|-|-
TGTGCCAGCAGTGACAGGTCCGTGACGAACACTGAAGCTTTCTTT
CASSDRSVTNTEAFF
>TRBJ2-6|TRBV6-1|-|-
TGTGCCAGCATCGTCTCTGGGGCCAACGTCCTGACTTTC
CASIVSGANVLTF
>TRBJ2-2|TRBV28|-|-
TGTGCCAGCACTAGCTCAGCAGCCACGAACACCGGGGAGCTGTTTTTT
CASTSSAATNTGELFF
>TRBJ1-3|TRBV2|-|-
TGTGCCAGCAGTTCCATACTGAGCTCTGGAAACACCATATATTTT
CASSSILSSGNTIYF
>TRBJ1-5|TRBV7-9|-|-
TGTGCCAGCAGCCCGGCAGGGGATCAGCCCCAGCATTTT
CASSPAGDQPQHF
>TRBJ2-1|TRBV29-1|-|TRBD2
TGCAGCGCTGAGACACGTACTAGCGAGAGCTCCTACAATGAGCAGTTCTTC
CSAETRTSESSYNEQFF
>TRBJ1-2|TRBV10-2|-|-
TGCGCCAGCAGTGATCCTCAGGGGACCTATGGCTACACCTTC
CASSDPQGTYGYTF
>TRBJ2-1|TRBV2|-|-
TGTGCCAGCAGTTCCCTAGATGATGAGCAGTTCTTC
CASSSLDDEQFF
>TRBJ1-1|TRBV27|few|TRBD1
TGTGCCACTCACAGGGGACCGTTCATGAACACTGAAGCTTTCTTT
CATHRGPFMNTEAFF
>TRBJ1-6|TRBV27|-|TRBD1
TGTGCCAGCAGCTCCCGGGACAGGCCTTCACCCCTCCACTTT
CASSSRDRPSPLHF
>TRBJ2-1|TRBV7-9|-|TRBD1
TGTTCCAGCAGCTTAGAGCAGGGGGTGTTGTTGGGTGAGCAGTTCTTC
CSSSLEQGVLLGEQFF
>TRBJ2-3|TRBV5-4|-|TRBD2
TGTGCCAGCAGCTTGGCCGGGACTAGTCGGCCAGATACGCAGTATTTT
CASSLAGTSRPDTQYF
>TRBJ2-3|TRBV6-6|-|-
TGTGCCAGCGCGATTGAGGATACGCAGTATTTT
CASAIEDTQYF
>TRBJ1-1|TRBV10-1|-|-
TGCGCCAGCCAGGGGTGTCAGGTGAGCACTGAAGCTTTCTTT
CASQGCQVSTEAFF
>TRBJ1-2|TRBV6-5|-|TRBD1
TGTGCCAGCAGTCCCGGACAGGCGGGAGGCTACACCTTC
CASSPGQAGGYTF
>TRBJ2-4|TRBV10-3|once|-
TGTGCCATCAGTGAGAGAGGACCAGGGGAGATAGCCAAAAACATTCAGTACTTC
CAISERGPGEIAKNIQYF
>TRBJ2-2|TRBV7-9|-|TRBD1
TGTGCCAGCAGACAGGGGCTGGACACCGGGGAGCTGTTTTTT
CASRQGLDTGELFF
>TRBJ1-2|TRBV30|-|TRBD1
TGTGCCTGGGACGTGCAGGGGGCTGGCTATGGCTACACCTTC
CAWDVQGAGYGYTF
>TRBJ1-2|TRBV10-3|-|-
TGTGCCATCAGTGAGGTTGAGACAACTGGCTACACCTTC
CAISEVETTGYTF
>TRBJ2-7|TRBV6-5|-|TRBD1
TGTGCCAGCAGTTATGGACAGGGGGCAGGGGAGCAGTACTTC
CASSYGQGAGEQYF
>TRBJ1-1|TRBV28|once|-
TGTGCCAGCAGTTCCACCGGTCTCACCACGTTTTCAGCTTTCTTT
CASSSTGLTTFSAFF
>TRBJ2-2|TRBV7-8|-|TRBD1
TGTGCCAGCAGCTTAGTTGTGACAGGGGATACCGGGGAGCTGTTTTTT
CASSLVVTGDTGELFF
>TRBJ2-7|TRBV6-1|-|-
TGTGCCAGCAGTGCCAGGACAGAACAAGATTACGAGCAGTACTTC
CASSARTEQDYEQYF
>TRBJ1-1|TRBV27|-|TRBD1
TGTGCCAGCAGTTCGCCCCGGACAGGGTGGGGAACTGAAGCTTTCTTT
CASSSPRTGWGTEAFF
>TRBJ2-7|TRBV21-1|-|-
-
CASSKRRFGTGSYEQYF
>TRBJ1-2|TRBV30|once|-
TGTGCCTGGGCATGGGGGACAAGTAACTATGGCTACACCTTC
CAWAWGTSNYGYTF
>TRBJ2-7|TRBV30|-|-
TGTGCCTGGAGTTCCCTAGACCAACGAGGCTACGAGCAGTACTTC
CAWSSLDQRGYEQYF
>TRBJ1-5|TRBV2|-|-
TGTGCCAGCAATCTAGCGCAGAGAAGCAATCAGCCCCAGCATTTT
CASNLAQRSNQPQHF
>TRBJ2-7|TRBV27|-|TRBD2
TGTGCCAGCAGTGTAACTAGCGGGTCGAGCTCCTACGAGCAGTACTTC
CASSVTSGSSSYEQYF
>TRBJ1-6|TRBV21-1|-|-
TGTGCCAGCAGCAGACAGGGTCGTAATTCACCCCTCCACTTT
CASSRQGRNSPLHF
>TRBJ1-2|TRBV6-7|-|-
TGTGCCAGCAGTTACTCGACGAGGGAGGGGGGCGCCTTTGGCTACACCTTC
CASSYSTREGGAFGYTF
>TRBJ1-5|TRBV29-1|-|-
TGCAGCGTTGTGGAGGGAGGCAATCAGCCCCAGCATTTT
CSVVEGGNQPQHF
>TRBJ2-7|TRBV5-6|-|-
TGTGCCAGCAGCAGAGGAAGGGGCCATGGCGAGCAGTACTTC
CASSRGRGHGEQYF
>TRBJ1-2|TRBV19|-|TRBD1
TGTGCCAGTAGGGGTGGGACAGGTCGAATTTCTAACTATGGCTACACCTTC
CASRGGTGRISNYGYTF
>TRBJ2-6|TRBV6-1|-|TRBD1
TGTGCCAGCAGCAGACAGGGGGCAAGGGCCAACGTCCTGACTTTC
CASSRQGARANVLTF
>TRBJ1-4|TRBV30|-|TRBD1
TGTGCCTGGAATAGGGGGCGCGCGGAAAAACTGTTTTTT
CAWNRGRAEKLFF
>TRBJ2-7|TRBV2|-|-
TGTGCCAGCAGTGACGGGTCCTACGAGCAGTACTTC
CASSDGSYEQYF
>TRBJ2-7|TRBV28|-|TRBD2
TGTGCCAGCAGTTTAGCCTCTAGCGGGACCTACGAGCAGTACTTC
CASSLASSGTYEQYF
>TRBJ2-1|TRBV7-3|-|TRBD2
TGTGCCAGCAGCTTCACTAGCGGGAGGGCCCATGAGCAGTTCTTC
CASSFTSGRAHEQFF
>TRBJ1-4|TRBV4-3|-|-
TGCGCCAGCAGCCAAGGGGGTGGCAGGGCCGAAAAACTGTTTTTT
CASSQGGGRAEKLFF